This TCR beta chain emerged from a study of human thymus T cells. Study findings and constraints: Seemingly biased V and J gene usage marked thymic and blood repertoires.

Corrective cardiac surgery supplied the resected thymus tissue. Points on this clone: Its antigen is still unknown.

Method: immunoSEQ multiplex PCR; TCRdb's copy keeps in-frame clones and lacks some. Of tens of thousands of clones detected, around 95% appear once; the ten largest clones hold 0.034%. Germline-derived CDR1 and CDR2 are SGHAT and FQNNGV. There are 13 residues in the CDR3. With 5 bases removed from V and 4 bases from J, the gap between germline ends came to 12 bases. The chain recombines TRBV11-2 with TRBJ2-7; D is ambiguous. The sample comprised thymus tissue. This TCR was sampled from a girl less than two years old with a congenital heart defect but otherwise immunologically healthy. The CDR3 region is CASSQYARYEQYF. The CDR3 DNA sequence: TGTGCCAGCAGCCAATATGCCAGGTACGAGCAGTACTTC.